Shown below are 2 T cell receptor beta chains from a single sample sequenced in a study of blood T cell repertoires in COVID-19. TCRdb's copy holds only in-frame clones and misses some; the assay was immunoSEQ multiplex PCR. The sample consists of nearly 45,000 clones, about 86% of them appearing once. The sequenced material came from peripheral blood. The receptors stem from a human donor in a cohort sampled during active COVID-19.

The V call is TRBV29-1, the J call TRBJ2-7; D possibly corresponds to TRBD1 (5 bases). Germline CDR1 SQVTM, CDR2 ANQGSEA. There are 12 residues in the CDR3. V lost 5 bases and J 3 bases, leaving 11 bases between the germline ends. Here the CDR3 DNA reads TGCAGCGTTTCGGCAGGGAACTACGAGCAGTACTTC. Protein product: CSVSAGNYEQYF.

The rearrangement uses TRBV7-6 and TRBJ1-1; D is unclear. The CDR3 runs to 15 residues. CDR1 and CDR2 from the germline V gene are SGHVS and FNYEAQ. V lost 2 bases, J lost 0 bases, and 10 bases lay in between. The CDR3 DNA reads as TGTGCCAGCAGCTTACGTCCCGAGATGAACACTGAAGCTTTCTTT. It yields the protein CASSLRPEMNTEAFF.